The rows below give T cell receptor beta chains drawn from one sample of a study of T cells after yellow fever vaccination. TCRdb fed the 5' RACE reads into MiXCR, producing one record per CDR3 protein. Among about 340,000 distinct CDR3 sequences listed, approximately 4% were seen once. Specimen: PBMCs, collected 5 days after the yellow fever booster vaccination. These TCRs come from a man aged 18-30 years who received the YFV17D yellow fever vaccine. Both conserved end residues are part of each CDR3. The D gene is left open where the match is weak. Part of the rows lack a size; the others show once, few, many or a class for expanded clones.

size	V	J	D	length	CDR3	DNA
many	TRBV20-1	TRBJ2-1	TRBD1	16	CSARDRDRGAHNEQFF	TGCAGTGCTAGAGACCGGGACAGAGGGGCTCACAATGAGCAGTTCTTC
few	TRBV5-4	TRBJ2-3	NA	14	CASSRRDLVDTQYF	TGTGCCAGCAGCCGCCGGGACCTGGTAGATACGCAGTATTTT
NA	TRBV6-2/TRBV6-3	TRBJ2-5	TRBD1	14	CASSQDREKETQYF	TGTGCCAGCAGTCAAGACAGGGAAAAGGAGACCCAGTACTTC
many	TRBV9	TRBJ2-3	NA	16	CASSPLGVGMRDTQYF	TGTGCCAGCAGCCCCCTGGGGGTAGGGATGAGGGATACGCAGTATTTT
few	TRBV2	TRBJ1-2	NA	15	CASKPGLTSGYGYTF	TGTGCCAGCAAACCGGGTCTAACATCGGGCTATGGCTACACCTTC
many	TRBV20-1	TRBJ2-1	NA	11	CSARVTLGQFF	TGCAGTGCTAGAGTGACCTTGGGGCAGTTCTTC
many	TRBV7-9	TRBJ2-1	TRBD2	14	CASSFGTSGDEQFF	TGTGCCAGCAGCTTTGGAACTAGCGGGGACGAGCAGTTCTTC
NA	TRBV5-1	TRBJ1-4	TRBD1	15	CASSLTGAANEKLFF	TGCGCCAGCAGCTTAACAGGGGCAGCTAATGAAAAACTGTTTTTT
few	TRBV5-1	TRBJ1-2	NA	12	CASSSTGNGYTF	TGCGCCAGCAGCAGTACAGGGAATGGCTACACCTTC
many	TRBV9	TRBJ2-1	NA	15	CASSVASARDNEQFF	TGTGCCAGCAGCGTAGCTTCCGCCCGGGACAATGAGCAGTTCTTC
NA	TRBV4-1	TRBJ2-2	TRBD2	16	CASSQSGTSGTGELFF	TGCGCCAGCAGCCAATCAGGGACTAGCGGGACCGGGGAGCTGTTTTTT
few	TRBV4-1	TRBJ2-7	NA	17	CASSQEGGFTFRYEQYF	TGCGCCAGCAGCCAAGAGGGGGGTTTCACTTTTCGGTACGAGCAGTACTTC
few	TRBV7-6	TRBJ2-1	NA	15	CASSKEAVAYNEQFF	TGTGCCAGCAGCAAAGAGGCGGTCGCATACAATGAGCAGTTCTTC
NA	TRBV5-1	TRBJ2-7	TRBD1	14	CASSGQGSFDEQYF	TGCGCCAGCAGTGGACAGGGATCTTTTGACGAGCAGTACTTC
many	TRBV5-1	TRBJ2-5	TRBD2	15	CASSVQTSGEETQYF	TGCGCCAGCAGCGTGCAGACTAGCGGGGAAGAGACCCAGTACTTC
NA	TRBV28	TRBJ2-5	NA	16	CASTHRRRQGGETQYF	TGTGCCAGCACCCACCGTAGGAGGCAGGGTGGAGAGACCCAGTACTTC
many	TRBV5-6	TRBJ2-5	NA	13	CASSLGDEETQYF	TGTGCCAGCAGCTTGGGGGACGAAGAGACCCAGTACTTC
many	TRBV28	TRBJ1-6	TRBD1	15	CASTFPDRGNSPLHF	TGTGCCAGCACCTTCCCGGACAGGGGTAATTCACCCCTCCACTTT
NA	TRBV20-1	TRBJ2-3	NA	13	CSAPSQDLSSQYF	TGCAGTGCTCCCTCTCAAGATCTCAGCTCGCAGTATTTT
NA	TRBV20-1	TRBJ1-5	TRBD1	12	CSAWTGPQPQHF	TGCAGTGCTTGGACAGGGCCACAGCCCCAGCATTTT
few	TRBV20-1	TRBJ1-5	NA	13	CSASSGFSQPQHF	TGCAGTGCATCCTCAGGGTTCTCTCAGCCCCAGCATTTT
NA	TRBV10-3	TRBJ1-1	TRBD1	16	CAISESAAGGYTEAFF	TGTGCCATCAGTGAGTCAGCGGCAGGGGGCTACACTGAAGCTTTCTTT
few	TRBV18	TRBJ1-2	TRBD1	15	CASSPPTGNGYGYTF	TGTGCCAGCTCACCCCCGACAGGGAATGGGTATGGCTACACCTTC
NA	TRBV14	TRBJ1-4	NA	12	CASSQVLQKLFF	TGTGCCAGCAGCCAAGTATTGCAAAAACTGTTTTTT
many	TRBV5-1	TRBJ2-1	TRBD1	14	CASHETGAEGEQFF	TGCGCCAGCCACGAGACAGGGGCAGAGGGTGAGCAGTTCTTC
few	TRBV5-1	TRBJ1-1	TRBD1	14	CASSRGTENTEAFF	TGCGCCAGCAGCCGAGGGACAGAGAACACTGAAGCTTTCTTT